This TCR beta chain was identified in a study of blood T cell repertoires in COVID-19. The wider study: Sites in the United States, Italy and Spain provided acute and convalescent COVID-19 samples.

Enrollment of patients from Seattle took place during active infection, with longitudinal follow-up. The protocol was immunoSEQ multiplex PCR, while the TCRdb copy is restricted to in-frame clones and leaves out a portion. The sample lists some 220,000 clones, about 83% occurring once. Germline V CDR1 and CDR2: MNHEY, SMNVEV (reference sequence). The CDR3 length is 16 residues. Trimming took 1 base from V and 0 from J, leaving 10 bases between them. The source of this sequence is a woman under 40 with COVID-19, enrolled during active disease. The source material was peripheral blood. The V gene is TRBV27, the J gene TRBJ1-5; no definite D call. The CDR3, as DNA: TGTGCCAGCAGTTTATTCCCAGGATTTAGCAATCAGCCCCAGCATTTT. Amino acid sequence: CASSLFPGFSNQPQHF.